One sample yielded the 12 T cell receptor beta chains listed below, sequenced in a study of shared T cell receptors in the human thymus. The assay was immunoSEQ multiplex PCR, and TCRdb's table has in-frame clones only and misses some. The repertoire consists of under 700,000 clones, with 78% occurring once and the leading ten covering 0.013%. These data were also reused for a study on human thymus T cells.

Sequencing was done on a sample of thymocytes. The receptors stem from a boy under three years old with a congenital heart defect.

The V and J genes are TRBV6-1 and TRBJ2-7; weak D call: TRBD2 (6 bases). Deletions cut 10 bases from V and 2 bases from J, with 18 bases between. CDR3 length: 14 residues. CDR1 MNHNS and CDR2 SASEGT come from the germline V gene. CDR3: CATTSGSGPYEQYF. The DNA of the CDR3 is TGTGCCACCACCAGTGGTAGCGGACCCTACGAGCAGTACTTC.

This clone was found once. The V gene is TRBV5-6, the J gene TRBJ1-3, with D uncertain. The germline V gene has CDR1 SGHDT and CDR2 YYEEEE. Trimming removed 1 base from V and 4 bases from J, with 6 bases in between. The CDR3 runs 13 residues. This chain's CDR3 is CASSLTAGNTIYF. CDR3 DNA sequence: TGTGCCAGCAGCTTGACCGCGGGAAACACCATATATTTT.

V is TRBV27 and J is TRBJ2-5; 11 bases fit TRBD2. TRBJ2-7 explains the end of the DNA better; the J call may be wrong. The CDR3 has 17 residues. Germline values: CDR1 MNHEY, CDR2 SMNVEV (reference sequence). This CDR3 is CASSLSGSGRANYEQYF. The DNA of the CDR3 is TGTGCCAGCAGTTTATCGGGTAGCGGGAGGGCCAACTACGAGCAGTACTTC.

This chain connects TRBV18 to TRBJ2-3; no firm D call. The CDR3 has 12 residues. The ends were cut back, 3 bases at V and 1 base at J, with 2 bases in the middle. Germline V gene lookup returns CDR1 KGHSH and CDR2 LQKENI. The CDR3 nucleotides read TGTGCCAGCTCACCCGGCACAGATACGCAGTATTTT. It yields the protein CASSPGTDTQYF.

CDR3: CASSRGSNQPQHF. The CDR3 nucleotides are TGTGCCAGCAGCAGGGGGAGCAATCAGCCCCAGCATTTT. The J gene is TRBJ1-5, the V gene TRBV6-4; 7 bases line up with TRBD1. V lost 6 bases to trimming and J lost 1 base; unmatched junction nucleotides: 0. Germline V gene data show CDR1 as MRHNA and CDR2 as SNTAGT. CDR3 length equals 13 residues.

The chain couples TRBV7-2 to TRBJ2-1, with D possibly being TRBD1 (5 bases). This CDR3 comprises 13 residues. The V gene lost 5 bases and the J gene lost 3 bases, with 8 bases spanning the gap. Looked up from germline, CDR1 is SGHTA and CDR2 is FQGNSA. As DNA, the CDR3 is TGTGCCAGCAGCCTGGACAACTACAATGAGCAGTTCTTC. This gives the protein CASSLDNYNEQFF.

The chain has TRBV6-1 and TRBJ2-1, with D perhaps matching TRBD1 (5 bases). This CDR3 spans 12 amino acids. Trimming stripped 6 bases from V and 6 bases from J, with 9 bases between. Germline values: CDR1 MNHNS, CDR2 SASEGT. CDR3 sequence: CASSGQTNEQFF. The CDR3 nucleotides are TGTGCCAGCAGCGGACAAACCAATGAGCAGTTCTTC.

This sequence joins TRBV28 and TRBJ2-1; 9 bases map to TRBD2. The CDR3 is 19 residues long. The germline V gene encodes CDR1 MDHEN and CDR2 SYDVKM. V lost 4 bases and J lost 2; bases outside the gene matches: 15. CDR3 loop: CASSSWIGAGGPTYNEQFF. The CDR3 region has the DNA TGTGCCAGCAGTTCCTGGATAGGGGCGGGAGGGCCCACCTACAATGAGCAGTTCTTC. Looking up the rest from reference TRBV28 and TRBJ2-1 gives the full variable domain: DVKVTQSSRYLVKRTGEKVFLECVQDMDHENMFWYRQDPGLGLRLIYFSYDVKMKEKGDIPEGYSVSREKKERFSLILESASTNQTSMYLCASSSWIGAGGPTYNEQFFGPGTRLTVL.

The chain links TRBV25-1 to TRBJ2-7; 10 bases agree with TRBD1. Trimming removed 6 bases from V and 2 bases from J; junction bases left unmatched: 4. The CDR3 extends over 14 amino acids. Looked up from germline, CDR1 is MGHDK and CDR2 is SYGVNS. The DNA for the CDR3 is TGTGCCAGCAGGGGGACAGGGGCGACCTACGAGCAGTACTTC. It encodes CASRGTGATYEQYF.

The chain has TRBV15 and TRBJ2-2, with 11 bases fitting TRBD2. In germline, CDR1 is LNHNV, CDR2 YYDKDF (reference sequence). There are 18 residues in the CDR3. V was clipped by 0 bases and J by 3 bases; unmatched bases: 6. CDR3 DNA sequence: TGTGCCACCAGCAGAGACCCGACTAGCGGGATTGACACCGGGGAGCTGTTTTTT. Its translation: CATSRDPTSGIDTGELFF. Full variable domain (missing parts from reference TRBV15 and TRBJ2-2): DAMVIQNPRYQVTQFGKPVTLSCSQTLNHNVMYWYQQKSSQAPKLLFHYYDKDFNNEADTPDNFQSRRPNTSFCFLDIRSPGLGDTAMYLCATSRDPTSGIDTGELFFGEGSRLTVL.

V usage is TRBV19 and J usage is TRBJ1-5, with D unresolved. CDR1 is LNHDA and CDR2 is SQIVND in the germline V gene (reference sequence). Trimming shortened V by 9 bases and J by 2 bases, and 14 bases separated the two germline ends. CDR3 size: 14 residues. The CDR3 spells CASATLVGNQPQHF. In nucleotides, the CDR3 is TGTGCCAGCGCCACTCTGGTGGGCAATCAGCCCCAGCATTTT.

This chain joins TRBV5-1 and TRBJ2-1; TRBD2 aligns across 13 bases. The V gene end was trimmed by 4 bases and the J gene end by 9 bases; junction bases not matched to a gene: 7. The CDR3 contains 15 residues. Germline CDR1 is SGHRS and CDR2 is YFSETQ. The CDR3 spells CASSGGTSGNIEQFF. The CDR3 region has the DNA TGCGCCAGCAGCGGGGGGACTAGCGGGAACATTGAGCAGTTCTTC.